The rows below give T cell receptor beta chains drawn from one sample of a study of T cell repertoires in cytomegalovirus infection. TCRdb redid the calling of the reads with MiXCR, one entry per CDR3 protein. Among under 850,000 distinct CDR3 sequences listed, less than 40% were seen once. Sequenced sample: PBMCs. These receptors were taken from a human donor in good health (CMV status not recorded). Some clones in this sample may be carry-over from other donors' samples. Each CDR3 is given with its conserved first and last residue. The D gene is left open where the match is weak. Not all rows give a size; the values are once, few, many and, for expanded clones, a class.

>TRBD1|TRBV7-6|16|few|TRBJ2-7
TGTGCCAGCAGCTCTAGTCCCGGGACAGGGGACTACGAGCAGTACTTC
CASSSSPGTGDYEQYF
>NA|TRBV28|16|few|TRBJ1-2
TGTGCCAGCAGTTCGACAGGAGTTCCCGGGATCTATGGCTACACCTTC
CASSSTGVPGIYGYTF
>NA|TRBV20-1|16|NA|TRBJ2-1
TGCAGTACTAGAGATCCGGGAGACCGGGGATACAATGAGCAGTTCTTC
CSTRDPGDRGYNEQFF
>NA|TRBV7-2|14|many|TRBJ1-5
TGTGCCAGCAGCTTACGTGTAAGCAATCAGCCCCAGCATTTT
CASSLRVSNQPQHF
>TRBD2|TRBV11-2|15|NA|TRBJ2-3
TGTGCCAGCACCACCGGGACTAGAGTTGCAGATACGCAGTATTTT
CASTTGTRVADTQYF
>NA|TRBV18|15|NA|TRBJ1-1
TGTGCCAGCTCACCCGGGAGGGGGACAAATACTGAAGCTTTCTTT
CASSPGRGTNTEAFF
>NA|TRBV27|17|NA|TRBJ1-4
TGTGCCAGCAGTTCGCTCGGACAGCCCGCAACTAATGAAAAACTGTTTTTT
CASSSLGQPATNEKLFF
>TRBD1|TRBV5-4|18|many|TRBJ2-3
TGTGCCAGCAGCTTGGGGATTTTGGGACAGGGAGCGGCAGATACGCAGTATTTT
CASSLGILGQGAADTQYF
>TRBD2|TRBV10-3|17|once|TRBJ2-1
TGTGCCATCAGTCTCACCCTCGGGAGGGCGCTTTACAATGAGCAGTTCTTC
CAISLTLGRALYNEQFF
>NA|TRBV7-6|15|many|TRBJ2-6
TGTGCCAGCAGCCCGCGGAGCTCTGGGGCCAACGTCCTGACTTTC
CASSPRSSGANVLTF
>NA|TRBV2|13|few|TRBJ1-1
TGTGCCAGCAGTGGTCGACAGAACACTGAAGCTTTCTTT
CASSGRQNTEAFF
>NA|TRBV7-9|14|NA|TRBJ2-1
TGTGCCAGCCCCGGAGGCAGCGTCTACAATGAGCAGTTCTTC
CASPGGSVYNEQFF
>NA|TRBV11-2|12|few|TRBJ2-7
TGTGCCAGCAGCTTGGCGTCGTTCCCCCCTGACTTC
CASSLASFPPDF
>NA|TRBV12-3/TRBV12-4|16|few|TRBJ1-5
TGTGCCAGCAGTTCGCACCGGGACTTCGGGAATCAGCCCCAGCATTTT
CASSSHRDFGNQPQHF
>NA|TRBV12-3/TRBV12-4|13|NA|TRBJ1-2
TGTGCCAGCAGGGGGGACCGCCACTATGGCTACACCTTC
CASRGDRHYGYTF
>NA|TRBV7-9|13|few|TRBJ2-2
TGTGCCAGCGCCCAGACGACACCGGGGGAGCTGTTTTTT
CASAQTTPGELFF
>NA|TRBV7-9|12|few|TRBJ1-6
TGTGCCAGCAGCTTATCCGTGATGGGACTCCACTTT
CASSLSVMGLHF
>NA|TRBV20-1|13|few|TRBJ2-1
TGCAGTGCCAAACCCGGGGCCCACAATGAGCAGTTCTTC
CSAKPGAHNEQFF
>TRBD1|TRBV7-8|15|many|TRBJ2-5
TGTGCCAGCAGCCAGGCCAGGGGGTTACAAGAGACCCAGTACTTC
CASSQARGLQETQYF
>TRBD1|TRBV28|13|NA|TRBJ2-7
TGTGGAACCTGGACAGGGAGAACCTACGAGCAGTACTTC
CGTWTGRTYEQYF
>TRBD2|TRBV5-6|15|NA|TRBJ2-2
TGTGCCAGCAGCTTGCTACGGGGGGGCACCGGGGAGCTGTTTTTT
CASSLLRGGTGELFF
>NA|TRBV3-1|15|NA|TRBJ1-6
TGTGCCAGCAGCCCGCCCGGGTTAAGTAATTCACCCCTCCACTTT
CASSPPGLSNSPLHF
>TRBD2|TRBV7-2|17|many|TRBJ2-7
TGTGCCAGCAGCTCCCGCCCACTAGCGGGAGGGGCCCACGAGCAGTACTTC
CASSSRPLAGGAHEQYF
>NA|TRBV12-3/TRBV12-4|15|few|TRBJ2-6
TGTGCCAGCAGTTCCATTAGCTCTGGGGCCAACGTCCTGACTTTC
CASSSISSGANVLTF
>NA|TRBV7-8|12|NA|TRBJ2-7
TGTGCCAGCAGCTTAGAAGATTGGGTGCAGTACTTC
CASSLEDWVQYF
>NA|TRBV24-1|11|few|TRBJ2-5
TGTGCCACCAGGGACCAAGAGACCCAGTACTTC
CATRDQETQYF
>NA|TRBV12-3/TRBV12-4|14|NA|TRBJ1-5
TGTGCCAGCAGCTTGTCCCAACTAAATCAGCCCCAGCATTTT
CASSLSQLNQPQHF
>NA|TRBV28|17|NA|TRBJ1-1
TGTGCCAGCAGTTTATGGGCGGGAGACATCCATAACACTGAAGCTTTCTTT
CASSLWAGDIHNTEAFF
>TRBD1|TRBV20-1|16|few|TRBJ2-7
TGCAGTGCTAGAGATTTTAGGGGACAGGACCACTACGAGCAGTACTTC
CSARDFRGQDHYEQYF
>NA|TRBV12-3/TRBV12-4|14|many|TRBJ1-6
TGTGCCAGCACCATACCGGGACCGAAGTCTCCCCTCCACTTT
CASTIPGPKSPLHF
>NA|TRBV5-1|14|NA|TRBJ2-5
TGCGCCAGCAGCTTGAGGGGCGAAAGAGAGACCCAGTACTTC
CASSLRGERETQYF
>NA|TRBV7-8|16|NA|TRBJ2-6
TGTGCCAGCAGACAGGGTTACAGCTCTGGGGCCAACGTCCTGACTTTC
CASRQGYSSGANVLTF
>TRBD2|TRBV24-1|17|NA|TRBJ2-1
TGTGCCACCAGTGACCACCGTTTGGGGGGGTTACGAACTGAGCAGTTCTTC
CATSDHRLGGLRTEQFF
>NA|TRBV6-1|14|few|TRBJ2-5
TGTGCCACCCGGGGGTCGGGTACAAGAGAGACCCAGTACTTC
CATRGSGTRETQYF
>NA|TRBV28|16|few|TRBJ2-5
TGTGCCAGCAGCCGACGGGACGGAGGCAGGTTGGAGACCCAGTACTTC
CASSRRDGGRLETQYF
>NA|TRBV4-2|14|NA|TRBJ1-5
TGTGCCAGCAGCCCGGGCCCGAGCGAACAGCCCCAGCATTTT
CASSPGPSEQPQHF
>TRBD1|TRBV20-1|14|NA|TRBJ2-4
TGCAGTGCTCGACAGACAGGGTCCAAAAACATTCAGTACTTC
CSARQTGSKNIQYF
>NA|TRBV7-9|14|many|TRBJ1-1
TGCGCCAGCAGCTTGGGGGCGCTCAACACTGAAGCTTTCTTT
CASSLGALNTEAFF
>TRBD2|TRBV28|16|few|TRBJ2-3
TGTGCCAGCAGTCCACTCAGCGGGAGAATTACAGATACGCAGTATTTT
CASSPLSGRITDTQYF
>TRBD2|TRBV6-1|14|few|TRBJ2-7
TGTGCCAGCAGAAAGACTAGCCAAACCTACGAGCAGTACTTC
CASRKTSQTYEQYF
>TRBD1|TRBV6-6|16|few|TRBJ1-1
TGTGCCAGCAGTAACCCCTTCGGACAGGGGGTAACTGAAGCTTTCTTT
CASSNPFGQGVTEAFF
>NA|TRBV7-4|16|NA|TRBJ1-3
TGTGCCAGCAGCTTAGTACCTTGGAGATCTGGAAACACCATATATTTT
CASSLVPWRSGNTIYF
>NA|TRBV28|14|many|TRBJ2-7
TGTGCCAGCAGAAGGGAGGAGAGCTCCTACGAGCAGTACTTC
CASRREESSYEQYF
>NA|TRBV30|12|NA|TRBJ2-7
TGTGCCTGGGGGGGGATCTCCTACGAGCAGTACTTC
CAWGGISYEQYF
>NA|TRBV29-1|13|once|TRBJ2-1
TGCAGCGTCGTAAGACTAGTATACAATGAGCAGTTCTTC
CSVVRLVYNEQFF
>NA|TRBV19|12|many|TRBJ2-7
TGTGCCAGTAGTAACCCTACCTACGAGCAGTACTTC
CASSNPTYEQYF
>TRBD2|TRBV7-2|16|NA|TRBJ2-7
TGTGCCAGCAGCTTAGTTCTTCTAGCGGGAGGCCTAGAGCAGTACTTC
CASSLVLLAGGLEQYF
>NA|TRBV7-6|16|NA|TRBJ1-4
TGTGCCCTGCGGGGGGGAATGACCCCTGCTAACATAAAACTGTTTTTT
CALRGGMTPANIKLFF
>NA|TRBV10-3|13|many|TRBJ2-7
TGTGCCATCAGTGAGTTTTCGCGGGAAGAGCAGTACTTC
CAISEFSREEQYF